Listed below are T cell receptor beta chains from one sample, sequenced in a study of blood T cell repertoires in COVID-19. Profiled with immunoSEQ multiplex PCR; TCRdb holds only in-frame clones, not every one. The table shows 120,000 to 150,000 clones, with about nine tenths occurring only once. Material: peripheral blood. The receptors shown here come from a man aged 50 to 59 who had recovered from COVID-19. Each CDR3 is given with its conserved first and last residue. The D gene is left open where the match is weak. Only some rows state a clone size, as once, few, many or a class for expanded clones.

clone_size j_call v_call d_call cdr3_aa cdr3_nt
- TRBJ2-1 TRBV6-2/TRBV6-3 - CASSTRWNEQFF TGTGCCAGCAGTACCCGGTGGAATGAGCAGTTCTTC
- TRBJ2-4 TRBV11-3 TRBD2 CASSSRGGAAKNIQYF TGTGCCAGCAGCTCGCGGGGGGGCGCGGCCAAAAACATTCAGTACTTC
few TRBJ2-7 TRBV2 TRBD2 CASSEERGSSYEQYF TGTGCCAGCAGTGAAGAGCGGGGGTCCTCCTACGAGCAGTACTTC
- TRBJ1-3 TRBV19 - CATRQTHSGNTIYF TGTGCCACAAGACAGACCCACTCTGGAAACACCATATATTTT
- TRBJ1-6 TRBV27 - CASSTQINNSPLHF TGTGCCAGCAGTACACAGATAAATAATTCACCCCTCCACTTT
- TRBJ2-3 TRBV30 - CAWTLSTDTQYF TGTGCCTGGACTCTGAGCACAGATACGCAGTATTTT
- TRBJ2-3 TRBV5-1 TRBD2 CASSLLLAGGVDTQYF TGCGCCAGCAGCTTGCTACTAGCGGGGGGCGTAGATACGCAGTATTTT
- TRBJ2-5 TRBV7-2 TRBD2 CASSLAAGGGGETQYF TGTGCCAGCAGCTTAGCGGCGGGGGGCGGAGGCGAGACCCAGTACTTC
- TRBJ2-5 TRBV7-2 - CASSFSSGSETQYF TGTGCCAGCAGCTTCTCGTCAGGGTCGGAGACCCAGTACTTC
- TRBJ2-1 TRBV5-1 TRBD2 CASSLTRLAGPSSYNEQFF TGCGCCAGCAGCTTGACACGACTAGCGGGACCGAGCTCCTACAATGAGCAGTTCTTC
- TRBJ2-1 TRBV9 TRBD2 CASTPSGGEDNEQFF TGTGCCAGCACTCCGAGCGGGGGGGAAGATAATGAGCAGTTCTTC
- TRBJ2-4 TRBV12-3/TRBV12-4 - CASSGMNIQYF TGTGCCAGCAGTGGCATGAACATTCAGTACTTC
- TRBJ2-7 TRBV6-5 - CATSVDSPTGYEQYF TGTGCCACCAGCGTGGACAGTCCAACGGGGTACGAGCAGTACTTC
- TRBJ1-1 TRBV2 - CASSETGDGRREF TGTGCCAGCAGTGAAACCGGGGACGGGAGGCGAGAGTTT
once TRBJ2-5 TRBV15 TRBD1 CATSGTRTGTETQYF TGTGCCACCAGCGGAACGAGGACAGGTACCGAGACCCAGTACTTC
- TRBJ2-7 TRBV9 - CASSRLGQSSYEQYF TGTGCCAGCAGCCGCCTAGGACAGAGCTCCTACGAGCAGTACTTC
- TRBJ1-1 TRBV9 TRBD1 CASSSSGTGVLEAFF TGTGCCAGCAGCTCGTCCGGGACAGGGGTTCTTGAAGCTTTCTTT
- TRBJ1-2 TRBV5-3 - CARSLRRSYGYTF TGTGCCAGAAGCTTGCGCCGGAGTTATGGCTACACCTTC
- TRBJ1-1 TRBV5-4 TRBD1 CASSFDRGYTEAFF TGTGCCAGCAGCTTTGACAGGGGATATACTGAAGCTTTCTTT
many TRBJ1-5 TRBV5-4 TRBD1 CASSPDRGGQPQHF TGTGCCAGCAGCCCGGACAGGGGAGGGCAGCCCCAGCATTTT
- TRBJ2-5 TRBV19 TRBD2 CASSIRGSGGQETQYF TGTGCCAGTAGTATACGGGGTAGCGGGGGCCAAGAGACCCAGTACTTC
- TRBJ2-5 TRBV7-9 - CASSKAAGLETQYF TGTGCCAGCAGCAAAGCCGCGGGCCTAGAGACCCAGTACTTC
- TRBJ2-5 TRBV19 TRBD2 CASSGLARETQYF TGTGCCAGTAGTGGACTAGCGCGGGAGACCCAGTACTTC
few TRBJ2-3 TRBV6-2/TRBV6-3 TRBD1 CASSKTGGERTQYF TGTGCCAGCAGTAAGACAGGGGGCGAGCGGACGCAGTATTTT
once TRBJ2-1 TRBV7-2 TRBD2 CASSRTSGYYNEQFF TGTGCCAGCAGCCGGACTAGCGGGTACTACAATGAGCAGTTCTTC
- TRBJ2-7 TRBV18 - CASSPPGHLSYEQYF TGTGCCAGCTCACCACCGGGACACCTCTCCTACGAGCAGTACTTC
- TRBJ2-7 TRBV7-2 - CASSSQGGFTYEQYF TGTGCCAGCAGCTCACAGGGTGGTTTTACCTACGAGCAGTACTTC
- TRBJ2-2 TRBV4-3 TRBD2 CASSQDSGGGNTGELFF TGCGCCAGCAGCCAAGATTCCGGCGGGGGTAATACCGGGGAGCTGTTTTTT
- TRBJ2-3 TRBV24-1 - CATSPRGTDTQYF TGTGCCACCAGCCCCCGGGGCACAGATACGCAGTATTTT
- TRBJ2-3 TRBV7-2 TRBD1 CASSSGQGTDTQYF TGTGCCAGCAGCTCAGGACAGGGAACAGATACGCAGTATTTT
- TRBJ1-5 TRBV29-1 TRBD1 CSVQIGQGGQPQHF TGCAGCGTTCAGATCGGACAGGGGGGACAGCCCCAGCATTTT
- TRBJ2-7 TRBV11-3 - CASSFSFSYEQYF TGTGCCAGCAGCTTCTCCTTCTCCTACGAGCAGTACTTC
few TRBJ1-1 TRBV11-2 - CPLRQGLTEAFF TGTCCCTTACGCCAGGGGCTGACTGAAGCTTTCTTT
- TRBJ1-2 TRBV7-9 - CASAGGLIYGYTF TGTGCCAGCGCGGGTGGTCTAATCTATGGCTACACCTTC
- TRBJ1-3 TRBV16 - CASSQWIEQVASGNTIYF TGTGCCAGCAGCCAATGGATAGAACAGGTTGCTTCTGGAAACACCATATATTTT
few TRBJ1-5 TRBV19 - CATKGANSNQPQHF TGTGCCACCAAAGGGGCGAATAGCAATCAGCCCCAGCATTTT
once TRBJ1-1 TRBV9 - CASSAGGRLNTEAFF TGTGCCAGCAGCGCGGGGGGGCGGTTGAACACTGAAGCTTTCTTT